Below, 28 T cell receptor beta chains from the same sample are listed, as sequenced in a study of blood T cell repertoires in COVID-19. Assay: immunoSEQ multiplex PCR; the TCRdb copy retains only in-frame clones and omits some. The table has about half a million clones, less than 90% seen once; the top ten hold just over 8%. The sample comprised PBMCs or T cells enriched from blood (not recorded which). The source is a woman aged 55-70 years who had recovered from COVID-19.

V usage is TRBV16 and J usage is TRBJ2-3; 8 positions match TRBD1. The CDR3 loop spans 15 amino acids. Unmatched junction bases numbered 4, after V lost 0 bases and J lost 5 bases. The V gene's germline CDR1 is KGHSY and CDR2 FQNENV. CDR3 DNA sequence: TGTGCCAGCAGCCAATCGCGGACAGGGAGAGATACGCAGTATTTT. It is translated as CASSQSRTGRDTQYF.

This rearrangement joins TRBV19 to TRBJ1-1; D is unclear. V was clipped by 1 base and J by 1 base, with 4 bases between them. Germline V gene lookup returns CDR1 LNHDA and CDR2 SQIVND (reference sequence). The CDR3 contains 13 residues. This chain's CDR3 is CASSIGPNTEAFF. The CDR3 bases are TGTGCCAGTAGTATAGGGCCGAACACTGAAGCTTTCTTT.

The chain couples TRBV4-2 to TRBJ1-5, with D perhaps matching TRBD1 (6 bases). Germline CDR1 LGHNA, CDR2 YNFKEQ. The CDR3 is made up of 15 amino acids. With 4 bases removed from V and 5 bases from J, the gap between germline ends came to 15 bases. CDR3 amino acids: CASSRQTGTDQPQHF. The CDR3 DNA sequence: TGTGCCAGCAGCCGTCAGACAGGCACCGATCAGCCCCAGCATTTT.

This chain connects TRBV10-3 to TRBJ2-2, with a weak D call TRBD2 (5 bases). The CDR3 totals 15 residues. Germline lookup yields CDR1 ENHRY and CDR2 SYGVKD. The germline V and J ends were trimmed by 4 bases and 0 bases, with 9 bases remaining between them. The CDR3: CAISAEVANTGELFF. Here the CDR3 DNA reads TGTGCCATCAGTGCGGAGGTAGCGAACACCGGGGAGCTGTTTTTT.

The J gene is TRBJ2-5, the V gene TRBV15; TRBD1 matches 8 bases. The CDR3 is made up of 15 amino acids. The V gene end was trimmed by 0 bases and the J gene end by 5 bases; junction bases not matched to a gene: 5. Germline CDR1 is LNHNV and CDR2 is YYDKDF (reference sequence). The CDR3 loop reads CATSREAGGRETQYF. CDR3 nucleotide sequence: TGTGCCACCAGCAGAGAGGCAGGGGGCCGGGAGACCCAGTACTTC.

The genes are TRBV30 and TRBJ1-6, with 7 bases matching TRBD1. The CDR3 length is 15 residues. V lost 3 bases, J lost 7 bases, and 9 bases stayed unmatched. Germline-derived CDR1 and CDR2 are GTSNPN and SVGIG (reference sequence). CDR3 sequence (DNA): TGTGCCTGGAGGCCACAGGGGCTTGGAAATTCACCCCTCCACTTT. Its protein is CAWRPQGLGNSPLHF.

The chain uses TRBV24-1 and TRBJ1-6; D remains unclear. The V and J ends lost 9 bases and 0 bases respectively, with 5 bases between them. CDR1 and CDR2 from the germline V gene are KGHDR and SFDVKD. The CDR3 length is 13 residues. CDR3 coding DNA: TGTGCCACCTACAGCTCCTATAATTCACCCCTCCACTTT. This gives the protein CATYSSYNSPLHF.

The chain carries TRBV29-1 and TRBJ1-2, with D perhaps TRBD1 (5 bases). Germline V gene lookup returns CDR1 SQVTM and CDR2 ANQGSEA. Trimming pared 2 bases from V and 5 bases from J, leaving 9 bases between. This CDR3 is 12 amino acids long. The CDR3 nucleotides read TGCAGCGTTGAATCGGCAGGGTATGGCTACACCTTC. It is translated as CSVESAGYGYTF.

V usage is TRBV2 and J usage is TRBJ1-5, with a weak D call TRBD1 (6 bases). V was clipped by 6 bases and J by 0 bases, with 12 bases between them. Per germline, CDR1 SNHLY and CDR2 FYNNEI. The CDR3 spans 15 residues. The CDR3 DNA is TGTGCCAGCAGAGAAAAGGACAGTAGCAATCAGCCCCAGCATTTT. It codes for CASREKDSSNQPQHF. The full variable domain, with the rest looked up from reference TRBV2 and TRBJ1-5, is EPEVTQTPSHQVTQMGQEVILRCVPISNHLYFYWYRQILGQKVEFLVSFYNNEISEKSEIFDDQFSVERPDGSNFTLKIRSTKLEDSAMYFCASREKDSSNQPQHFGDGTRLSIL.

The chain recombines TRBV5-1 with TRBJ2-1, with TRBD2 matching 8 bases. Looked up from germline, CDR1 is SGHRS and CDR2 is YFSETQ. The V gene end was trimmed by 0 bases and the J gene end by 7 bases; junction bases not matched to a gene: 9. The CDR3 loop spans 16 amino acids. The CDR3 here is CASSLGRGGPRNEQFF. CDR3 nucleotides: TGCGCCAGCAGCTTGGGCCGCGGGGGGCCGCGAAATGAGCAGTTCTTC.

Concerning this clone itself: Different DNA sequences within this sample yield the same CDR3. V and J are TRBV6-5 and TRBJ2-1; D might be TRBD2 (6 bases). V was trimmed by 0 bases and J by 1 base, leaving 7 bases between them. In germline, CDR1 is MNHEY, CDR2 SVGAGI. CDR3 size: 15 residues. The DNA of the CDR3 is TGTGCCAGCAGTTACTCCGGGGGATCCTACAATGAGCAGTTCTTC. It specifies CASSYSGGSYNEQFF.

This chain links TRBV19 with TRBJ2-3, with D tentatively TRBD1 (6 bases). The CDR3 has 15 residues. Per germline, CDR1 LNHDA and CDR2 SQIVND (reference sequence). Trimming cost V 1 base and J 2 bases, with 10 bases left between them. The CDR3 reads CASSIGGGYTDTQYF. The CDR3 region has the DNA TGTGCCAGTAGTATAGGAGGGGGTTACACAGATACGCAGTATTTT.

The J gene is TRBJ2-5, the V gene TRBV11-3; D not certain. This CDR3 contains 13 residues. V was cut by 11 bases and J by 5 bases, with 18 bases left in between. The V gene's germline CDR1 is SGHNT and CDR2 YENEEA. The CDR3 loop reads CAGDVGVVETQYF. In DNA form, the CDR3 reads TGTGCCGGAGACGTAGGAGTTGTGGAGACCCAGTACTTC.

CDR3 residues: CASSEGGSVRVSNTQYF. Written as DNA, the CDR3 is TGTGCCAGCAGTGAGGGGGGGAGCGTAAGAGTCTCGAATACGCAGTATTTT. The J gene is TRBJ2-3, the V gene TRBV2, with 7 bases fitting TRBD2. J gave up 7 bases and V 3 bases, and 16 bases lay outside the gene matches. This CDR3 contains 17 residues. Germline assignment: CDR1 SNHLY and CDR2 FYNNEI.

V and J are TRBV18 and TRBJ1-1, with no clear D. Germline CDR1 reads KGHSH; CDR2 reads LQKENI. V lost 2 bases to trimming and J lost 0 bases, with 10 bases between them. CDR3 size: 15 residues. Here the CDR3 DNA reads TGTGCCAGCTCACCAACCGGGGAATTGAACACTGAAGCTTTCTTT. Protein: CASSPTGELNTEAFF.

The CDR3 reads CASSAGEGGSPLHF. The CDR3 DNA is TGCGCCAGCAGCGCCGGAGAAGGAGGTTCACCCCTCCACTTT. The chain links TRBV5-1 to TRBJ1-6; no clear D gene. Germline CDR1 and CDR2: SGHRS and YFSETQ. The ends were cut back, 4 bases at V and 9 bases at J, with 14 bases in the middle. The CDR3 is 14 residues long.

This chain joins TRBV10-2 and TRBJ1-5, with 9 positions matching TRBD1. Trimming removed 6 bases from V and 7 bases from J; junction bases left unmatched: 7. The CDR3 covers 14 residues. Germline V gene sequence: CDR1 WSHSY, CDR2 SAAADI. The chain's CDR3 is CASRPGTGSQPQHF. The CDR3 nucleotides are TGCGCCAGCAGGCCCGGGACAGGGTCCCAGCCCCAGCATTTT.

The chain has TRBV5-3 and TRBJ2-1; D is possibly TRBD1 (5 bases). TRBV5-3 is sorted into the ORF group, with uncertain function. The CDR3 consists of 14 residues. V lost 3 bases to trimming and J lost 8 bases, with 15 bases between them. The DNA for the CDR3 is TGTGCCAGAAGCTCGGTCAGGGAAGGGCATGAGCAGTTCTTC. Protein product: CARSSVREGHEQFF.

The V gene is TRBV10-3, the J gene TRBJ2-1; 7 nucleotides align to TRBD1. Germline V gives CDR1 ENHRY, CDR2 SYGVKD. There are 13 residues in the CDR3. The junction had 0 bases not matched to a gene; V was cut back by 2 bases and J by 5 bases. DNA for the CDR3: TGTGCCATCAGTGAGACAGGGGACAATGAGCAGTTCTTC. This encodes CAISETGDNEQFF.

This rearrangement joins TRBV7-9 to TRBJ1-2; possibly TRBD1 for D (5 bases). CDR1 is SEHNR, CDR2 FQNEAQ, per germline (reference sequence). The CDR3 contains 16 residues. V lost 5 bases and J lost 1, with 17 bases in between. In nucleotides, the CDR3 is TGTGCCAGCAGCGGTCGGGGCAGGGAGGGTAACTATGGCTACACCTTC. Residues: CASSGRGREGNYGYTF.

The chain has TRBV11-3 and TRBJ2-7, with 7 bases that match TRBD1. Germline V gene lookup returns CDR1 SGHNT and CDR2 YENEEA. There are 13 residues in the CDR3. Losses at the gene ends were 5 bases for V and 1 base for J; bases not matched to a gene: 2. The CDR3 loop is CASSPGQSYEQYF. For the CDR3, the DNA is TGTGCCAGCAGCCCGGGACAGTCCTACGAGCAGTACTTC.

As regards this clone: The identical CDR3 is also encoded by other nucleotide sequences in the sample. The chain recombines TRBV4-1 with TRBJ1-2, with D unclear. CDR3 size: 13 residues. Trimming stripped 1 base from V and 2 bases from J, with 5 bases between. CDR1 MGHRA and CDR2 YSYEKL come from the germline V gene. CDR3: CASSQGGNYGYTF. CDR3 DNA sequence: TGCGCCAGCAGCCAAGGAGGGAACTATGGCTACACCTTC.

The V and J genes are TRBV2 and TRBJ1-1; D remains ambiguous. This CDR3 contains 14 residues. The germline CDR1 and CDR2 sequences are SNHLY and FYNNEI. The germline V and J ends were trimmed by 5 bases and 1 base, with 11 bases remaining between them. The CDR3 region has the DNA TGTGCCAGCAGTATATACTCGGGGAACACTGAAGCTTTCTTT. Translating it yields CASSIYSGNTEAFF.

The chain couples TRBV6-1 to TRBJ2-7, with D possibly matching TRBD2 (5 bases). V lost 1 base to trimming and J lost 10 bases, with 11 bases between them. CDR1 is MNHNS and CDR2 is SASEGT in the germline V gene. The CDR3 has 12 amino acids. CDR3 DNA sequence: TGTGCCAGCAGTGAAGTCGGGATAGAACAGTACTTC. Residues: CASSEVGIEQYF.

The chain couples TRBV6-5 to TRBJ1-1; a possible D gene is TRBD1 (5 bases). V was clipped by 2 bases and J by 6 bases, with 13 bases between them. Germline-derived CDR1 and CDR2 are MNHEY and SVGAGI. The CDR3 length is 14 residues. The CDR3 sequence: CASSYDSQRAEAFF. CDR3 nucleotide sequence: TGTGCCAGCAGTTACGACAGTCAAAGGGCTGAAGCTTTCTTT.

The chain combines TRBV5-5 with TRBJ2-1; 7 nucleotides line up with TRBD1. CDR1 is SGHKS and CDR2 is YYEKEE in the germline V gene (reference sequence). J gave up 10 bases and V 2 bases, and 6 bases lay outside the gene matches. This CDR3 spans 13 amino acids. The CDR3 loop reads CASSFRDRGEQFF. CDR3 bases: TGTGCCAGCAGCTTCCGGGACAGAGGCGAGCAGTTCTTC.

V is TRBV7-2 and J is TRBJ2-3; 9 bases line up with TRBD2. The CDR3 runs 14 residues. After removal of 5 bases from V and 7 bases from J, the junction contained 7 bases not matched to a gene. The germline V gene encodes CDR1 SGHTA and CDR2 FQGNSA. This CDR3 is CASSPGLATNTQYF. As DNA, the CDR3 is TGTGCCAGCAGCCCGGGACTAGCTACGAATACGCAGTATTTT.

This chain uses TRBV25-1 with TRBJ1-6; no reliable D call. Germline CDR1 MGHDK, CDR2 SYGVNS. Deletions cut 5 bases from V and 10 bases from J, with 15 bases between. CDR3 length: 14 residues. In DNA form, the CDR3 reads TGTGCCAGCAGTCGGAGGGTAGGCAACTCACCCCTCCACTTT. The encoded protein is CASSRRVGNSPLHF.